This T cell receptor beta chain was sequenced during a study of PD-1 blockade in classical Hodgkin lymphoma. Across the study: Patients were dosed intravenously with nivolumab at 3 mg/kg every 2 weeks. Findings of the study overall: The authors have not defined what causes the repertoire differences, possibly disease activity or prior therapy. The baseline diversity of complete responders showed similarity to that of newly diagnosed patients.

Each of the patients experienced relapse following autologous stem cell transplantation, and their brentuximab vedotin exposure differed. For this clone: What it recognizes is unknown.

V was trimmed by 3 bases and J by 4 bases, leaving 18 bases between them. The CDR3 totals 16 residues. In germline, CDR1 is LGHNA, CDR2 YNFKEQ. TCRdb's copy holds only in-frame clones and misses some; the assay was immunoSEQ multiplex PCR. The sample records some 100,000 clones, just under 95% being singletons. The sequencing used peripheral blood mononuclear cells (PBMCs), collected at baseline. This rearrangement joins TRBV4-2 to TRBJ1-2; a possible D gene is TRBD1 (6 bases). The receptor's source is a human donor with classical Hodgkin lymphoma. The DNA of the CDR3 is TGTGCCAGCAGCCATGACGGCGGGGGGCTTGTCTATGGCTACACCTTC. It yields the protein CASSHDGGGLVYGYTF.